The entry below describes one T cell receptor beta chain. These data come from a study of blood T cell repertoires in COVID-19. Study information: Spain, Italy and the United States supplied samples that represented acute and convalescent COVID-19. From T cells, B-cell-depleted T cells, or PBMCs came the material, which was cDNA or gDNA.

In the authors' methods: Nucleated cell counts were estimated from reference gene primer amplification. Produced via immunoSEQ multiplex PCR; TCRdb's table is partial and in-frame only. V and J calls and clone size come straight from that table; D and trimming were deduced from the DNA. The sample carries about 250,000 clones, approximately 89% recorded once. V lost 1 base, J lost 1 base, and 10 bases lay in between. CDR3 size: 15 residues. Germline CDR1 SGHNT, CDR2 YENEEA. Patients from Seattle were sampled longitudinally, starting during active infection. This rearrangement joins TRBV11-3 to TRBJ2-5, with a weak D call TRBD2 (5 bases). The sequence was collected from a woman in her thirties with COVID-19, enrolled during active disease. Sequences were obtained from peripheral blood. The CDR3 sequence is CASSLGASSQETQYF. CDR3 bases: TGTGCCAGCAGCTTAGGAGCTAGCAGCCAAGAGACCCAGTACTTC.